This TCR beta chain was retrieved from a study of blood T cell repertoires in COVID-19. Study at large: COVID-19 samples from acute and convalescent phases originated in the United States, Italy and Spain. The analysed material was cDNA or gDNA that came from T cells, B-cell-depleted T cells, or PBMCs.

Data came from immunoSEQ multiplex PCR; TCRdb stores just in-frame clones and leaves some out. The profile covers around 170,000 clones, with around 84% appearing a single time and about an eighth taken by the ten largest. V gave up 0 bases and J gave up 6 bases, with 11 bases separating them. Germline V gene sequence: CDR1 LGHDT, CDR2 YNNKEL (reference sequence). The CDR3 covers 14 residues. This clone was seen a handful of times. Sequenced input: peripheral blood. The J gene is TRBJ1-2, the V gene TRBV3-1 (or the pseudogene TRBV3-2); D uncertain. This receptor was taken from a man aged 25-45 years with active or convalescent COVID-19. CDR3 in amino acids: CASSQDAGFDGYTF. CDR3 coding DNA: TGTGCCAGCAGCCAAGATGCCGGGTTTGATGGCTACACCTTC.